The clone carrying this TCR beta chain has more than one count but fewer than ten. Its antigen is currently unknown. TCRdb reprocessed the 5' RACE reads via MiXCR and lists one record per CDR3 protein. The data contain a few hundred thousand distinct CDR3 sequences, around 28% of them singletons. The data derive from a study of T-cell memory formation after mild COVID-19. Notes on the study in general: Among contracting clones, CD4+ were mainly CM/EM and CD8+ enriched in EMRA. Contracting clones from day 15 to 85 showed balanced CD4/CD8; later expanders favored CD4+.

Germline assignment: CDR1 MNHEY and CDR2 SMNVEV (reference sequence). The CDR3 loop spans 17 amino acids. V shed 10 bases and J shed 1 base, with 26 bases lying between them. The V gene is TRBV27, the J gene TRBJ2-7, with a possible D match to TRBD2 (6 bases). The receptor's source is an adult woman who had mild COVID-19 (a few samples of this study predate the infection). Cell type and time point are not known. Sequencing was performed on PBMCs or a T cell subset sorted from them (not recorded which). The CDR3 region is CATNSGSWGDESYEQYF. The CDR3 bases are TGTGCCACCAACTCCGGGTCTTGGGGGGATGAGTCCTACGAGCAGTACTTC.